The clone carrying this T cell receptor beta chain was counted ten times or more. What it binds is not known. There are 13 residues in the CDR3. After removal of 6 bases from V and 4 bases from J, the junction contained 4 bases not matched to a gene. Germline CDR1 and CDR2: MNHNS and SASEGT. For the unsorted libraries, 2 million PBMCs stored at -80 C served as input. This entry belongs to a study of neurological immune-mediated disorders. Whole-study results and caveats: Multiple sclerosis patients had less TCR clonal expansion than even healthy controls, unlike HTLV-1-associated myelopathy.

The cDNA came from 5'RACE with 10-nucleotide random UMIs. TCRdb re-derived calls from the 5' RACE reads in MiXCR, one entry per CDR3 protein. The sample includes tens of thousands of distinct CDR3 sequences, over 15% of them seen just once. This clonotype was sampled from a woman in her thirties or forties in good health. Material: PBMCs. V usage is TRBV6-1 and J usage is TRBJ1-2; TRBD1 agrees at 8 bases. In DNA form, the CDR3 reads TGTGCCAGCAGCACAGGGGGGATCTATGGCTACACCTTC. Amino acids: CASSTGGIYGYTF.